This passage covers 14 T cell receptor beta chains from one sample sequenced in a study of T cell repertoires in aging, cancer and after chemotherapy. Amplification of TCR beta used genomic DNA extracted from peripheral blood. Multiplex touch-down PCR with TRB-A/B primers amplified rearranged V-D-J TRB sequences. TCRdb called the multiplex PCR reads again in MiXCR, with one record for every CDR3 protein. The repertoire holds some 8,100 distinct CDR3 sequences, with around 57% as singletons. The specimen was blood. These receptor sequences come from a human donor in good health.

This clonotype was detected only once. This chain connects TRBV12-3 or TRBV12-4 to TRBJ2-1, with 8 bases aligning to TRBD2. The CDR3 has 15 residues. The V segment lost 6 bases and the J segment 2 bases; nucleotides outside the gene matches: 6. The CDR3 coding sequence is TGTGCCAGCAGCCCAGGTAGCGGGGCCTACAATGAGCAGTTCTTC. This codes for CASSPGSGAYNEQFF.

Regarding this clonotype: At one of its ends the junction is not consistent with the germline gene, which may arise from a read error. The V call is TRBV11-1, the J call TRBJ1-4; D is unresolved. The CDR3 has 13 amino acids. Germline values: CDR1 SGHAT, CDR2 FQDESV (reference sequence). Here the CDR3 reads CASSPPRREKLSF. The CDR3 nucleotides are TGTGCCAGCAGCCCCCCCAGGAGGGAAAAACTGTCTTTT.

This rearrangement joins TRBV19 to TRBJ1-1; D is possibly TRBD1 (5 bases). The CDR3 has 15 residues. V was trimmed by 6 bases and J by 5 bases, leaving 19 bases between them. Germline-derived CDR1 and CDR2 are LNHDA and SQIVND (reference sequence). The DNA of the CDR3 is TGTGCCAGTAGGGAGGGGAGGGGAGTTAGGACTGAAGCTTTCTTT. The encoded protein is CASREGRGVRTEAFF.

The chain combines TRBV6-1 with TRBJ2-3, with TRBD1 matching 7 bases. Germline V gives CDR1 MNHNS, CDR2 SASEGT. Trimming at V came to 10 bases and at J to 2 bases, leaving 9 bases not matched to a gene. The CDR3 extends over 14 amino acids. The CDR3 loop reads CATKEGAITDTQYF. In DNA, the CDR3 is TGTGCCACAAAAGAGGGGGCGATCACAGATACGCAGTATTTT.

Only a few counts were recorded for this clonotype. This sequence joins TRBV29-1 and TRBJ2-7; possible D gene TRBD1, 5 bases. V lost 8 bases and J lost 7, with 18 bases in between. CDR3 length: 12 residues. From germline, CDR1 is SQVTM and CDR2 ANQGSEA. The DNA of the CDR3 is TGCAGCACTCGGACACCCCCGAATGAGCAGTACTTC. It translates to CSTRTPPNEQYF.

Comment on this clonotype: The junction departs from the called germline gene at one end, perhaps through a read error. The J gene is TRBJ2-3, the V gene TRBV27; D remains ambiguous. The CDR3 sequence is 12 residues long. Germline values: CDR1 MNHEY, CDR2 SMNVEV (reference sequence). For the CDR3, the DNA is TGTGCCATCAGTGAGGACGGGTATACGCAGTATTTT. It yields the protein CAISEDGYTQYF.

The chain carries TRBV14 and TRBJ2-7; 7 bases line up with TRBD1. Germline CDR1 is SGHDN and CDR2 is FVKESK. This CDR3 is built from 12 residues. Germline trimming cut 4 bases from V and 12 bases from J; bases unmatched to any gene: 9. CDR3 nucleotides: TGTGCCAGCAGCCGGGACAGCATCGGAATGTACTTC. It encodes CASSRDSIGMYF.

The chain carries TRBV27 and TRBJ1-3, with 7 bases matching TRBD1. The CDR3 consists of 16 residues. V shed 5 bases, J shed 3 bases, and the junction held 10 bases outside the gene matches. Germline lookup yields CDR1 MNHEY and CDR2 SMNVEV (reference sequence). This CDR3 is CASSDPNRGGGNTIYF. The CDR3 DNA follows: TGTGCCAGCAGTGATCCCAACAGGGGCGGTGGAAACACCATATATTTT.

This chain connects TRBV18 to TRBJ2-5; 8 positions match TRBD1. The V and J ends lost 1 base and 2 bases, in that order; junction bases with no gene match: 0. CDR3 length: 14 residues. Germline V gene sequence: CDR1 KGHSH, CDR2 LQKENI. CDR3 amino acids: CASSPRTGQETQYF. CDR3 coding DNA: TGTGCCAGCTCACCACGGACAGGGCAAGAGACCCAGTACTTC.

The rearrangement links TRBV19 to TRBJ2-7, with a weak D call TRBD1 (5 bases). CDR1 LNHDA and CDR2 SQIVND come from the germline V gene (reference sequence). This CDR3 is 14 amino acids long. Trimming took 4 bases from V and 2 from J, leaving 12 bases between them. CDR3 DNA: TGTGCCAGTAGTAGAGGTGGGGCACCCTACGAGCAGTACTTC. It yields the protein CASSRGGAPYEQYF.

The V call is TRBV5-5, the J call TRBJ2-1; 7 nucleotides line up with TRBD2. Germline V gene data show CDR1 as SGHKS and CDR2 as YYEKEE (reference sequence). V shed 2 bases and J 1 base; nucleotides not matched to a gene: 6. The CDR3 sequence is 16 residues long. CDR3 bases: TGTGCCAGCAGCTTTCGGCGGGGGAGGTCCTACAATGAGCAGTTCTTC. This gives the protein CASSFRRGRSYNEQFF.

CDR3 sequence reads: CATSRGEGGELFF. CDR3 nucleotides: TGTGCCACCAGCAGAGGTGAAGGAGGGGAGCTGTTTTTT. The V gene is TRBV15, the J gene TRBJ2-2; D not certain. Trimming removed 1 base at V and 8 bases at J, with 8 bases between. The germline CDR1 and CDR2 sequences are LNHNV and YYDKDF (reference sequence). CDR3 length equals 13 residues.

This clonotype was counted between two and nine times. The rearrangement links TRBV19 to TRBJ1-1, with D tentatively TRBD1 (6 bases). The CDR3 is made up of 13 amino acids. V gave up 5 bases and J gave up 4 bases, with 11 bases separating them. Germline assignment: CDR1 LNHDA and CDR2 SQIVND (reference sequence). DNA of the CDR3: TGTGCCAGTAGTGTTAGACAGGTCACTGAAGCTTTCTTT. It encodes CASSVRQVTEAFF. Full variable domain (missing parts from reference TRBV19 and TRBJ1-1): DGGITQSPKYLFRKEGQNVTLSCEQNLNHDAMYWYRQDPGQGLRLIYYSQIVNDFQKGDIAEGYSVSREKKESFPLTVTSAQKNPTAFYLCASSVRQVTEAFFGQGTRLTVV.

The chain carries TRBV6-1 and TRBJ1-2; 8 positions match TRBD1. Per germline, CDR1 MNHNS and CDR2 SASEGT. V gave up 5 bases and J gave up 6 bases; unmatched junction bases: 5. The CDR3 runs 13 residues. This chain's CDR3 is CASSIDRGDGYTF. CDR3 nucleotides: TGTGCCAGCAGTATAGACAGGGGAGATGGCTACACCTTC.